This entry features one T cell receptor (beta chain) sequence. No antigen is known for it. Per-base qualities were not stored, and no clone one base away is much larger. After removal of 5 bases from V and 8 bases from J, the junction retains 4 bases not matched to a gene. CDR1 and CDR2 (MDHEN, SYDVKM) derive from the germline V gene. There are 14 amino acids in the CDR3, from cysteine to phenylalanine inclusive. Of all the DNA, just the CDR3 is kept, 42 bases in frame from base 1. The donors belonged to the validation cohort of over a hundred subjects, which was separate from the approximately 700-subject first cohort. This sample was included in a study of cytomegalovirus exposure and HLA in healthy donors (dated by TCRdb to 2016 to 2017). General notes on the study: According to a later analysis, the approximately 130 validation repertoires were produced on the same platform as the approximately 610 repertoires of the first cohort. In addition to the first cohort of roughly 700 subjects, a separate validation cohort of 120 different subjects was used. The study was designed to test whether signatures of past pathogen exposure could be identified by cataloging public T cell receptors. High-throughput TCR immunosequencing, statistical association of individual TCRs with disease status, and machine learning were combined to predict cytomegalovirus infection status.

Results the study describes overall, beyond this receptor: A total of 164 TCR beta chains were listed by the study as associated with cytomegalovirus. All 120 repertoires were used to score co-occurrence in the validation cohort in a later analysis, because that analysis had no HLA typing for the cohort. Cytomegalovirus status was reported to be diagnosed by the classifier with high specificity and sensitivity in both the original and validation cohorts. A few of the identified cytomegalovirus-associated TCR beta chains were confirmed in vitro to be specific for cytomegalovirus antigens. Most TCR sequences were observed very rarely across donors, whereas some public TCRs were present in many individuals. Subsequent analysis determined that TCRs grouped into clusters in the first cohort also showed a tendency toward co-occurrence across the 120 validation repertoires, and 94% of cluster scores exceeded 0. According to the authors, the approach could potentially be generalized to other disease states and immunological phenotypes.

The library was made by the immunoSEQ multiplex PCR assay. In the source study's methods: A statistical classification framework was built to diagnose cytomegalovirus status from the catalog of TCR beta chain sequences. TCRdb provides this immuneACCESS table in a form limited to in-frame rearrangements. Some clones are lacking; in checked studies, under half of them reflect an unresolved V gene, and why the rest are absent is not known. V, J and clone size were drawn from that table, and D and trimming were deduced from the DNA. In this sample the table shows 100,000 to 150,000 clones, approximately 89% of which occur a single time. Together, the top ten hold around 1.2% of the sample.

The chain employs TRBV28 and TRBJ1-6; 9 bases in between match TRBD1. Sequenced: PBMCs. This clonotype originated in a woman between 18 and 30 years old in good health and CMV-seronegative. The CDR3 region reads CASSPGQGDSPLHF. The DNA reads TGTGCCAGCAGTCCGGGACAGGGTGATTCACCCCTCCACTTT.